A single sample is the source of the 22 T cell receptor beta chains below, sequenced in a study of T cell repertoires in cytomegalovirus infection. TCRdb fed the reads into MiXCR, producing one record per CDR3 protein. The data show about 310,000 distinct CDR3 sequences, about 9.2% seen once. Sequencing was done on a sample of PBMCs. The receptors shown here come from a human donor in good health (CMV status not recorded). Some clones in this sample may be carry-over from other donors' samples.

The rearrangement links TRBV2 to TRBJ1-3, with 7 positions matching TRBD1. V was pared by 3 bases and J by 1 base, with 6 bases of the junction left unmatched. The CDR3 contains 16 residues. CDR1 SNHLY and CDR2 FYNNEI come from the germline V gene. This chain's CDR3 is CASSEEGARSGNTIYF. The CDR3 coding sequence is TGTGCCAGCAGTGAGGAGGGGGCTCGGTCTGGAAACACCATATATTTT.

In this sample, this clonotype turned up many times. This rearrangement joins TRBV29-1 to TRBJ2-1; D might be TRBD1 (6 bases). Germline CDR1 reads SQVTM; CDR2 reads ANQGSEA. V lost 4 bases, J lost 9 bases, and 22 bases lay in between. This CDR3 is 15 amino acids long. As DNA, the CDR3 is TGCAGCGTTGTCAAGGACCTTCGGACAGTCCCTGAGCAGTTCTTC. Protein: CSVVKDLRTVPEQFF.

DNA for the CDR3: TGTGCCAGCAGCTACACCGGGACAGCTGAGCAGTACGTC. Encoded protein: CASSYTGTAEQYV. The V call is TRBV5-4, the J call TRBJ2-7; 7 positions agree with TRBD1. CDR1 is SGHNT and CDR2 is YYREEE in the germline V gene (reference sequence). Losses at the gene ends were 3 bases for V and 7 bases for J; bases not matched to a gene: 7. The CDR3 length is 13 residues.

V is TRBV20-1 and J is TRBJ2-6, with 9 bases lining up with TRBD1. Germline V CDR1 and CDR2: DFQATT, SNEGSKA (reference sequence). The CDR3 is 17 residues long. The V gene end was trimmed by 2 bases and the J gene end by 0 bases; junction bases not matched to a gene: 5. DNA for the CDR3: TGCAGTGCTAGATCGACAGGGGGAAACTCTGGGGCCAACGTCCTGACTTTC. Its translation is CSARSTGGNSGANVLTF.

This clonotype was recorded at least ten times. This chain uses TRBV29-1 with TRBJ1-2; D is uncertain. This CDR3 is 13 amino acids long. CDR1 SQVTM and CDR2 ANQGSEA come from the germline V gene. Trimming shortened V by 0 bases and J by 6 bases, and 11 bases separated the two germline ends. The CDR3 reads CSVEDHGMDGYTF. The CDR3, as DNA: TGCAGCGTTGAAGATCATGGGATGGATGGCTACACCTTC.

In this sample, this clonotype turned up many times. The chain uses TRBV2 and TRBJ1-1; D is undetermined. Germline V CDR1 and CDR2: SNHLY, FYNNEI. CDR3 length: 13 residues. V lost 7 bases and J lost 4, with 13 bases in between. DNA for the CDR3: TGTGCCAGCACCCGGGATGGGGTCACTGAAGCTTTCTTT. Its protein is CASTRDGVTEAFF. Based on the CDR3 plus reference TRBV2 and TRBJ1-1, the full variable domain is EPEVTQTPSHQVTQMGQEVILRCVPISNHLYFYWYRQILGQKVEFLVSFYNNEISEKSEIFDDQFSVERPDGSNFTLKIRSTKLEDSAMYFCASTRDGVTEAFFGQGTRLTVV.

In its sample, this clonotype was seen many times. The rearrangement uses TRBV6-2 or TRBV6-3 and TRBJ1-1; the D is unclear. Germline values: CDR1 MNHEY, CDR2 SVGEGT. V lost 6 bases and J lost 1, with 9 bases in between. There are 13 residues in the CDR3. CDR3 amino acids: CASSTNKNTEAFF. CDR3 in DNA: TGTGCCAGCAGCACCAACAAGAACACTGAAGCTTTCTTT.

This clonotype was detected a few times. This rearrangement joins TRBV6-5 to TRBJ2-7; D may be TRBD1 or TRBD2 (5 bases each). The CDR3 extends over 15 amino acids. Germline CDR1 MNHEY, CDR2 SVGAGI. V lost 5 bases and J lost 0, with 14 bases in between. The CDR3 DNA reads as TGTGCCAGCAGTACATCGTGGGGGAGCTCCTACGAGCAGTACGTC. Translated: CASSTSWGSSYEQYV.

In its sample, this clonotype was seen many times. The chain uses TRBV7-2 and TRBJ2-2; 7 bases map to TRBD2. The J segment lost 1 base and the V segment lost 2 bases, leaving 1 base of the junction unmatched. CDR3 length: 15 residues. CDR1 and CDR2 from the germline V gene are SGHTA and FQGNSA. The CDR3 DNA follows: TGTGCCAGCAGCTTAATAGCGGGGAACACCGGGGAGCTGTTTTTT. This translates into CASSLIAGNTGELFF.

This clonotype was recorded many times. V and J are TRBV29-1 and TRBJ1-1; D not resolved. The germline V gene encodes CDR1 SQVTM and CDR2 ANQGSEA. With 7 bases removed from V and 0 bases from J, the gap between germline ends came to 9 bases. This CDR3 comprises 12 residues. The CDR3 DNA follows: TGCAGCGGACAAACCTTGAACACTGAAGCTTTCTTT. It codes for CSGQTLNTEAFF.

The sample holds many counts of this clonotype. The chain combines TRBV5-5 with TRBJ2-7; TRBD1 agrees at 11 bases. V shed 5 bases and J 6 bases; nucleotides not matched to a gene: 4. The CDR3 length is 13 residues. CDR1 and CDR2 from the germline V gene are SGHKS and YYEKEE (reference sequence). The DNA of the CDR3 is TGTGCCAGCAGTCCCGGGACAGGGGGCGAGCAGTACTTC. Residues: CASSPGTGGEQYF.

The genes are TRBV20-1 and TRBJ1-6; TRBD1 might be the D (6 bases). In germline, CDR1 is DFQATT, CDR2 SNEGSKA (reference sequence). V dropped 0 bases and J dropped 7 bases, with 13 bases sitting between them. The CDR3 spans 15 residues. CDR3 region: CSARDPTGHNSPLHF. Here the CDR3 DNA reads TGCAGTGCTAGAGATCCTACAGGGCACAATTCACCCCTCCACTTT.

The J gene is TRBJ2-7, the V gene TRBV29-1, with 7 bases identical to TRBD2. CDR3 size: 15 residues. The germline CDR1 and CDR2 sequences are SQVTM and ANQGSEA. V shed 0 bases and J 5 bases; nucleotides not matched to a gene: 10. The CDR3 DNA reads TGCAGCGTTGAAGATCGGCGGGGGAGCGCCCACGAGCAGTACTTC. It yields the protein CSVEDRRGSAHEQYF.

This clonotype was seen at least ten times. The chain has TRBV18 and TRBJ1-3; weak D call: TRBD1 (6 bases). The CDR3 is made up of 15 amino acids. In germline, CDR1 is KGHSH, CDR2 LQKENI. V gave up 5 bases and J gave up 8 bases, with 19 bases separating them. In DNA form, the CDR3 reads TGTGCCAGCTCAGGGGTTGGACAGTACCCTGACACCATATATTTT. This sequence encodes CASSGVGQYPDTIYF.

This clonotype was seen many times. This chain joins TRBV3-1 and TRBJ1-1; D is unresolved. The CDR3 has 13 residues. Germline loops: CDR1 LGHDT, CDR2 YNNKEL (reference sequence). V shed 0 bases and J shed 8 bases, with 10 bases lying between them. The CDR3 is CASSQDPAGEAFF. For the CDR3, the DNA is TGTGCCAGCAGCCAAGATCCGGCTGGAGAAGCTTTCTTT. Full variable domain (remainder filled in from reference TRBV3-1 and TRBJ1-1): DTAVSQTPKYLVTQMGNDKSIKCEQNLGHDTMYWYKQDSKKFLKIMFSYNNKELIINETVPNRFSPKSPDKAHLNLHINSLELGDSAVYFCASSQDPAGEAFFGQGTRLTVV.

This clonotype was seen at least ten times. J is TRBJ2-1 and V is TRBV12-3 or TRBV12-4; weak D call: TRBD1 (6 bases). CDR3 size: 13 residues. With 6 bases removed from V and 6 bases from J, the gap between germline ends came to 12 bases. The CDR3 region is CASSRTVFNEQFF. CDR3 coding DNA: TGTGCCAGCAGCCGGACAGTATTCAATGAGCAGTTCTTC.

The chain recombines TRBV10-2 with TRBJ1-5; D remains ambiguous. Trimming left V 6 bases short and J 0 bases short, with 9 bases between. Germline V gene sequence: CDR1 WSHSY, CDR2 SAAADI. This CDR3 region has 14 residues. The DNA of the CDR3 is TGCGCCAGCAGCGGAACTTATAGCAATCAGCCCCAGCATTTT. Residues: CASSGTYSNQPQHF.

The J gene is TRBJ1-5, the V gene TRBV19; tentatively, D is TRBD1 (5 bases). The germline V gene has CDR1 LNHDA and CDR2 SQIVND (reference sequence). V lost 8 bases and J lost 6, with 14 bases in between. The CDR3 is 13 amino acids. The CDR3 DNA reads TGTGCCAGTGATGCCGGGGACTCTCAGCCCCAGCATTTT. Translation gives CASDAGDSQPQHF.

Ten or more counts support this clonotype. J is TRBJ2-7 and V is TRBV10-3, with D possibly being TRBD2 (5 bases). The CDR3 totals 12 residues. V was shortened by 4 bases and J by 3 bases, with 7 bases between the two germline ends. In germline, CDR1 is ENHRY, CDR2 SYGVKD. The CDR3 sequence: CAISVEGYEQYF. As DNA, the CDR3 is TGTGCCATCAGTGTAGAGGGCTACGAGCAGTACTTC.

In its sample, this clonotype was seen many times. The chain combines TRBV7-2 with TRBJ2-2; weak D call: TRBD1 (6 bases). Germline CDR1 SGHTA, CDR2 FQGNSA. Deletions cut 10 bases from V and 7 bases from J, with 13 bases between. This CDR3 spans 12 amino acids. CDR3 sequence: CATRRGNGELFF. The DNA for the CDR3 is TGTGCCACCCGCAGGGGAAACGGGGAGCTGTTTTTT.

The chain employs TRBV2 and TRBJ1-4; 12 positions agree with TRBD1. Germline-derived CDR1 and CDR2 are SNHLY and FYNNEI. With 10 bases clipped from V and 0 bases from J, the junction kept 9 bases outside the gene matches. The CDR3 loop spans 17 amino acids. CDR3 sequence (DNA): TGTGCCACCGGGACAGGGGGCGCGGGCGCAACTAATGAAAAACTGTTTTTT. This gives the protein CATGTGGAGATNEKLFF. The whole variable domain, remainder taken from reference TRBV2 and TRBJ1-4, is EPEVTQTPSHQVTQMGQEVILRCVPISNHLYFYWYRQILGQKVEFLVSFYNNEISEKSEIFDDQFSVERPDGSNFTLKIRSTKLEDSAMYFCATGTGGAGATNEKLFFGSGTQLSVL.

This chain uses TRBV20-1 with TRBJ1-4; no reliable D call. The germline gives CDR1 DFQATT, CDR2 SNEGSKA (reference sequence). The CDR3 extends over 13 amino acids. Trimming pared 0 bases from V and 9 bases from J, leaving 11 bases between. The CDR3 bases are TGCAGTGCTAGAGATAACCGATCCCAAAAACTGTTTTTT. It encodes CSARDNRSQKLFF.